Sequencing of this TCR beta chain was carried out in a study of blood T cells in healthy people across ages. The CDR3 sequence is 17 residues long. Germline CDR1 is SGDLS and CDR2 is YYNGEE. V lost 4 bases to trimming and J lost 2 bases; unmatched junction nucleotides: 14. Only a few counts were recorded for this clonotype. With a J-beta primer mix and a sample-barcoded 5' primer, a second PCR ran about 7 to 12 cycles. Through a template-switch adaptor with 12 random nucleotides, each cDNA molecule received a tag. Via MiXCR, TCRdb re-called the 5' RACE reads, giving one row per CDR3 protein. Among hundreds of thousands of distinct CDR3 sequences listed, approximately 50% were seen once.

This TCR was sampled from a woman aged 55 to 70 in good health. This chain joins TRBV9 and TRBJ1-2; TRBD1 aligns across 7 bases. The sequenced sample consisted of blood. The CDR3 loop is CASSPQGDSSPNYGYTF. The CDR3, as DNA: TGTGCCAGCAGCCCCCAAGGGGACAGCTCCCCAAACTATGGCTACACCTTC.